These 32 T cell receptor beta chains originate from one sample sequenced in a study of blood T cell repertoires in COVID-19. Only in-frame clones appear in the TCRdb table, and some are missing; sequencing was by immunoSEQ multiplex PCR. The top ten clones hold 1.2% of a sample with about 330,000 clones, around 83% of them seen once. Sequenced: peripheral blood. These receptors originate from a woman aged 50 to 65 with acute or convalescent COVID-19.

The V gene is TRBV6-5, the J gene TRBJ1-2, with TRBD1 matching over 7 bases. The CDR3 has 13 residues. V lost 6 bases, J lost 2 bases, and 3 bases stayed unmatched. CDR1 is MNHEY, CDR2 SVGAGI, per germline. The CDR3, as DNA: TGTGCCAGCAGCCTGACAGGGAACTATGGCTACACCTTC. It codes for CASSLTGNYGYTF.

The V call is TRBV30, the J call TRBJ1-1; perhaps TRBD1 as D (6 bases). There are 14 residues in the CDR3. Germline V gene sequence: CDR1 GTSNPN, CDR2 SVGIG (reference sequence). V was cut by 2 bases and J by 4 bases, with 14 bases left in between. This CDR3 reads CAWSKTGSGTEAFF. The CDR3 DNA reads as TGTGCCTGGAGTAAAACAGGGTCGGGCACTGAAGCTTTCTTT.

The rearrangement uses TRBV6-5 and TRBJ2-1; 7 bases are shared with TRBD2. This CDR3 region has 14 residues. Trimming took 6 bases from V and 0 from J; bases not matched to a gene: 2. CDR1 and CDR2 (germline): MNHEY, SVGAGI. The CDR3 spells CASSSGGSYNEQFF. DNA of the CDR3: TGTGCCAGCAGCTCGGGGGGCTCCTACAATGAGCAGTTCTTC.

The V and J genes are TRBV4-2 and TRBJ2-7, with 8 nucleotides matching TRBD1. The CDR3 sequence is 17 residues long. The germline V gene has CDR1 LGHNA and CDR2 YNFKEQ. The ends lost 0 bases at V and 1 base at J; junction bases unmatched: 8. CDR3 sequence: CASSQDGGRGPSYEQYF. The CDR3 region has the DNA TGTGCCAGCAGCCAAGATGGCGGCAGGGGGCCTTCCTACGAGCAGTACTTC.

This chain connects TRBV7-3 to TRBJ2-3; TRBD2 matches at 11 bases. V trimming: 5 bases; J trimming: 0 bases; junction bases outside the gene matches: 7. Germline V gene sequence: CDR1 SGHTA, CDR2 FQGTGA. CDR3 length: 17 amino acids. The CDR3 bases are TGTGCCAGCAGCCTTGTTAGCGGGAGGGCTAGCACAGATACGCAGTATTTT. The encoded protein is CASSLVSGRASTDTQYF.

The chain employs TRBV2 and TRBJ2-5, with D unresolved. The germline V gene encodes CDR1 SNHLY and CDR2 FYNNEI. This CDR3 has 11 amino acids. Trimming left V 7 bases short and J 5 bases short, with 8 bases between. CDR3 loop: CASTVRETQYF. In DNA form, the CDR3 reads TGTGCCAGCACCGTACGGGAGACCCAGTACTTC.

The table lists this clone with a few counts. This sequence joins TRBV7-2 and TRBJ2-7; D perhaps matches TRBD1 (6 bases). The V and J ends lost 1 base and 8 bases respectively, with 12 bases between them. Germline V CDR1 and CDR2: SGHTA, FQGNSA. The CDR3 spans 13 residues. In DNA, the CDR3 is TGTGCCAGCAGCTTAGAAGGTGGGGGCCAGCAGTACGTC. Protein: CASSLEGGGQQYV.

This sequence joins TRBV27 and TRBJ2-7; D possibly corresponds to TRBD1 (7 bases). Trimming removed 5 bases at V and 3 bases at J, with 14 bases between. The CDR3 extends over 14 amino acids. CDR1 and CDR2 from the germline V gene are MNHEY and SMNVEV (reference sequence). The DNA of the CDR3 is TGTGCCAGCAGTCGTGGCGGGACAGTCTACGAGCAGTACTTC. Protein product: CASSRGGTVYEQYF.

This clone was recorded only once. The chain employs TRBV9 and TRBJ1-1; 9 bases line up with TRBD1. CDR3 length: 15 amino acids. The germline V gene has CDR1 SGDLS and CDR2 YYNGEE. The J segment lost 4 bases and the V segment lost 3 bases, leaving 7 bases of the junction unmatched. CDR3 sequence reads: CASSGDRVRGTEAFF. The CDR3 coding sequence is TGTGCCAGCAGCGGGGACAGGGTTAGGGGCACTGAAGCTTTCTTT.

The CDR3 nucleotides read TGTGCCAGCTCACCTGGACAGCTTGAGGCTGGAAACACCATATATTTT. Its translation is CASSPGQLEAGNTIYF. This rearrangement joins TRBV18 to TRBJ1-3; D possibly corresponds to TRBD1 (6 bases). Germline-derived CDR1 and CDR2 are KGHSH and LQKENI. The CDR3 spans 16 residues. V lost 3 bases, J lost 2 bases, and 14 bases lay in between.

The chain links TRBV19 to TRBJ2-5; the D is unclear. The germline gives CDR1 LNHDA, CDR2 SQIVND (reference sequence). V lost 3 bases and J lost 4, with 9 bases in between. The CDR3 length is 13 residues. The CDR3 DNA reads TGTGCCAGTAGTATTGCGCCCGGAGAGACCCAGTACTTC. Its protein product is CASSIAPGETQYF. The full variable domain, its missing parts supplied by reference TRBV19 and TRBJ2-5, is DGGITQSPKYLFRKEGQNVTLSCEQNLNHDAMYWYRQDPGQGLRLIYYSQIVNDFQKGDIAEGYSVSREKKESFPLTVTSAQKNPTAFYLCASSIAPGETQYFGPGTRLLVL.

The CDR3 loop is CASSQVLRLAGGPGTGELFF. CDR3 in DNA: TGTGCCAGCAGCCAAGTTCTGAGACTAGCGGGGGGGCCTGGCACCGGGGAGCTGTTTTTT. This chain uses TRBV14 with TRBJ2-2; TRBD2 aligns across 14 bases. The V segment lost 1 base and the J segment 4 bases; nucleotides outside the gene matches: 11. CDR3 length: 20 amino acids. The germline CDR1 and CDR2 sequences are SGHDN and FVKESK. Based on the CDR3 plus reference TRBV14 and TRBJ2-2, the full variable domain is EAGVTQFPSHSVIEKGQTVTLRCDPISGHDNLYWYRRVMGKEIKFLLHFVKESKQDESGMPNNRFLAERTGGTYSTLKVQPAELEDSGVYFCASSQVLRLAGGPGTGELFFGEGSRLTVL.

This sequence joins TRBV7-2 and TRBJ1-2; D is possibly TRBD1 (6 bases). This CDR3 is built from 15 residues. The V and J ends lost 2 bases and 8 bases respectively, with 18 bases between them. Germline CDR1 SGHTA, CDR2 FQGNSA. The CDR3 DNA reads TGTGCCAGCAGCTTACGCCTAGGGGGTGGGGACGGCTACACCTTC. It codes for CASSLRLGGGDGYTF. Based on the CDR3 plus reference TRBV7-2 and TRBJ1-2, the full variable domain is GAGVSQSPSNKVTEKGKDVELRCDPISGHTALYWYRQSLGQGLEFLIYFQGNSAPDKSGLPSDRFSAERTGGSVSTLTIQRTQQEDSAVYLCASSLRLGGGDGYTFGSGTRLTVV.

CDR3 coding DNA: TGTGCCAGCAGCTTAGTAGCGGGGGGTTACAATGAGCAGTTCTTC. It specifies CASSLVAGGYNEQFF. This rearrangement joins TRBV13 to TRBJ2-1, with 10 bases fitting TRBD2. Germline CDR1 PRHDT, CDR2 FYEKMQ (reference sequence). CDR3 size: 15 residues. V trimming: 1 base; J trimming: 4 bases; junction bases outside the gene matches: 1.

This rearrangement joins TRBV2 to TRBJ2-5; TRBD2 matches at 10 bases. The CDR3 loop spans 15 amino acids. The germline CDR1 and CDR2 sequences are SNHLY and FYNNEI. V dropped 4 bases and J dropped 7; count of bases not matched to a gene: 9. CDR3 sequence: CASSVGTSEGGTQYF. CDR3 sequence (DNA): TGTGCCAGCAGTGTGGGGACTAGCGAGGGGGGGACCCAGTACTTC.

The V call is TRBV6-6, the J call TRBJ1-5, with D possibly being TRBD1 (5 bases). Germline V gives CDR1 MNHNY, CDR2 SVGAGI (reference sequence). This CDR3 contains 15 residues. V lost 3 bases to trimming and J lost 1 base, with 10 bases between them. DNA of the CDR3: TGTGCCAGCAGTTATTTGGGGGGGAGCAATCAGCCCCAGCATTTT. Translating gives CASSYLGGSNQPQHF.

This chain uses TRBV4-1 with TRBJ1-2, with 8 bases identical to TRBD1. The length of the CDR3 is 15 residues. J gave up 4 bases and V 4 bases, and 8 bases lay outside the gene matches. Per the germline V gene, CDR1 is MGHRA and CDR2 is YSYEKL. The CDR3 sequence: CASSLNGQGGYGYTF. CDR3 DNA: TGCGCCAGCAGCCTCAACGGACAGGGAGGCTATGGCTACACCTTC.

The chain employs TRBV5-4 and TRBJ1-2, with unresolved D. Per the germline V gene, CDR1 is SGHNT and CDR2 is YYREEE (reference sequence). The CDR3 runs to 12 residues. Trimming cost V 4 bases and J 3 bases, with 7 bases left between them. The CDR3 DNA follows: TGTGCCAGCAGCCAGTTCTACTATGGCTACACCTTC. It yields the protein CASSQFYYGYTF. Using reference TRBV5-4 and TRBJ1-2 for the parts outside the CDR3, the full variable domain is ETGVTQSPTHLIKTRGQQVTLRCSSQSGHNTVSWYQQALGQGPQFIFQYYREEENGRGNFPPRFSGLQFPNYSSELNVNALELDDSALYLCASSQFYYGYTFGSGTRLTVV.

V is TRBV6-5 and J is TRBJ1-1; maybe TRBD1 (5 bases). V dropped 6 bases and J dropped 2 bases, with 16 bases sitting between them. CDR1 is MNHEY and CDR2 is SVGAGI in the germline V gene. CDR3 length: 15 amino acids. The CDR3 loop reads CASSPVVRVNTEAFF. DNA of the CDR3: TGTGCCAGCAGCCCCGTGGTCAGGGTCAACACTGAAGCTTTCTTT.

This chain uses TRBV18 with TRBJ2-1; 7 nucleotides align to TRBD1. Losses at the gene ends were 2 bases for V and 3 bases for J; bases not matched to a gene: 1. The germline CDR1 and CDR2 sequences are KGHSH and LQKENI. This CDR3 region has 14 residues. CDR3 region: CASSPGTDYNEQFF. CDR3 DNA sequence: TGTGCCAGCTCACCAGGGACAGACTACAATGAGCAGTTCTTC.

V usage is TRBV11-2 and J usage is TRBJ2-2, with D possibly matching TRBD1 (5 bases). Germline V CDR1 and CDR2: SGHAT, FQNNGV. Trimming removed 5 bases from V and 6 bases from J, with 19 bases in between. The CDR3 has 16 residues. The CDR3: CASSNHVWGASGELFF. The CDR3 coding sequence is TGTGCCAGCAGCAACCACGTCTGGGGCGCATCCGGGGAGCTGTTTTTT.

The chain combines TRBV27 with TRBJ1-5, with a tentative D call TRBD1 (5 bases). In germline, CDR1 is MNHEY, CDR2 SMNVEV (reference sequence). This CDR3 spans 15 amino acids. V lost 2 bases to trimming and J lost 5 bases, with 13 bases between them. CDR3: CASSLARTGDQPQHF. The CDR3 bases are TGTGCCAGCAGTTTAGCGAGGACGGGGGATCAGCCCCAGCATTTT.

This chain links TRBV4-2 with TRBJ2-2; 10 positions agree with TRBD2. V shed 4 bases, J shed 3 bases, and the junction held 2 bases outside the gene matches. This CDR3 comprises 15 residues. Germline V gives CDR1 LGHNA, CDR2 YNFKEQ. CDR3 DNA sequence: TGTGCCAGCAGCCTCACTAGCGGGGACACCGGGGAGCTGTTTTTT. Its protein is CASSLTSGDTGELFF.

The chain has TRBV6-5 and TRBJ2-3, with 12 bases that match TRBD2. Germline V gene data show CDR1 as MNHEY and CDR2 as SVGAGI. V trimming: 2 bases; J trimming: 6 bases; junction bases outside the gene matches: 3. The CDR3 extends over 15 amino acids. The CDR3 region is CASSYRLAGDDTQYF. The DNA of the CDR3 is TGTGCCAGCAGTTACCGACTAGCGGGGGATGATACGCAGTATTTT.

The chain joins TRBV5-4 to TRBJ2-2, with D perhaps matching TRBD1 (5 bases). CDR1 SGHNT and CDR2 YYREEE come from the germline V gene (reference sequence). The CDR3 sequence is 14 residues long. The V end lost 3 bases, the J end lost 4 bases, and 10 bases lay between the germline ends. CDR3 sequence (DNA): TGTGCCAGCAGCTCGCAGGGCACCACCGGGGAGCTGTTTTTT. Translation: CASSSQGTTGELFF.

This chain joins TRBV25-1 and TRBJ1-5; D may be TRBD1 (5 bases). Germline CDR1 and CDR2: MGHDK and SYGVNS. The CDR3 contains 16 residues. V lost 6 bases to trimming and J lost 1 base, with 16 bases between them. CDR3 region: CASSAMGHGSNQPQHF. CDR3 bases: TGTGCCAGCAGCGCGATGGGGCACGGAAGCAATCAGCCCCAGCATTTT.

The genes are TRBV2 and TRBJ1-5, with D possibly matching TRBD1 (5 bases). V dropped 5 bases and J dropped 11 bases, with 10 bases sitting between them. Looked up from germline, CDR1 is SNHLY and CDR2 is FYNNEI. The CDR3 spans 11 residues. DNA of the CDR3: TGTGCCAGCAGTACTCAGGGCTCCCAGCATTTT. Protein product: CASSTQGSQHF.

As to this clone: Other nucleotide sequences from this sample produce the same CDR3. This chain connects TRBV10-3 to TRBJ1-1; no clear D. Trimming took off 0 bases at V and 3 bases at J, with 5 bases between the two ends. The germline CDR1 and CDR2 sequences are ENHRY and SYGVKD. There are 13 residues in the CDR3. The CDR3 nucleotides are TGTGCCATCAGTGAGTCTTCGGACACTGAAGCTTTCTTT. Its translation is CAISESSDTEAFF.

This rearrangement joins TRBV5-4 to TRBJ1-2; D is uncertain. Germline V gene sequence: CDR1 SGHNT, CDR2 YYREEE (reference sequence). Deletions cut 0 bases from V and 4 bases from J, with 16 bases between. The CDR3 has 16 residues. In nucleotides, the CDR3 is TGTGCCAGCAGCTTGGTTCTAACAGCACAATTCTATGGCTACACCTTC. Residues: CASSLVLTAQFYGYTF.

The CDR3 region is CSVGRQSNYGYTF. CDR3 coding DNA: TGCAGCGTTGGCCGACAGTCAAACTATGGCTACACCTTC. The genes are TRBV29-1 and TRBJ1-2, with D perhaps TRBD1 (5 bases). The CDR3 is made up of 13 amino acids. The germline V and J ends were trimmed by 4 bases and 2 bases, with 11 bases remaining between them. Germline V gene data show CDR1 as SQVTM and CDR2 as ANQGSEA.

The V and J genes are TRBV5-1 and TRBJ2-7; 14 nucleotides line up with TRBD2. Unmatched junction bases numbered 7, after V lost 3 bases and J lost 5 bases. The V gene's germline CDR1 is SGHRS and CDR2 YFSETQ. CDR3 size: 16 residues. The CDR3: CASSSWTSGRYNEQYF. CDR3 in DNA: TGCGCCAGCAGCTCCTGGACTAGCGGGAGGTACAACGAGCAGTACTTC.

CDR3 in amino acids: CASSARFNDGGTGAFF. Written as DNA, the CDR3 is TGCGCCAGCAGCGCACGATTTAACGATGGGGGCACGGGTGCTTTCTTT. V gene TRBV5-1 combines with J gene TRBJ1-1; tentatively, D is TRBD1 (6 bases). This CDR3 spans 16 amino acids. Trimming removed 4 bases from V and 11 bases from J, with 27 bases in between. Germline V gene data show CDR1 as SGHRS and CDR2 as YFSETQ. The variable domain in full, with the rest retrieved from reference TRBV5-1 and TRBJ1-1, is KAGVTQTPRYLIKTRGQQVTLSCSPISGHRSVSWYQQTPGQGLQFLFEYFSETQRNKGNFPGRFSGRQFSNSRSEMNVSTLELGDSALYLCASSARFNDGGTGAFFGQGTRLTVV.